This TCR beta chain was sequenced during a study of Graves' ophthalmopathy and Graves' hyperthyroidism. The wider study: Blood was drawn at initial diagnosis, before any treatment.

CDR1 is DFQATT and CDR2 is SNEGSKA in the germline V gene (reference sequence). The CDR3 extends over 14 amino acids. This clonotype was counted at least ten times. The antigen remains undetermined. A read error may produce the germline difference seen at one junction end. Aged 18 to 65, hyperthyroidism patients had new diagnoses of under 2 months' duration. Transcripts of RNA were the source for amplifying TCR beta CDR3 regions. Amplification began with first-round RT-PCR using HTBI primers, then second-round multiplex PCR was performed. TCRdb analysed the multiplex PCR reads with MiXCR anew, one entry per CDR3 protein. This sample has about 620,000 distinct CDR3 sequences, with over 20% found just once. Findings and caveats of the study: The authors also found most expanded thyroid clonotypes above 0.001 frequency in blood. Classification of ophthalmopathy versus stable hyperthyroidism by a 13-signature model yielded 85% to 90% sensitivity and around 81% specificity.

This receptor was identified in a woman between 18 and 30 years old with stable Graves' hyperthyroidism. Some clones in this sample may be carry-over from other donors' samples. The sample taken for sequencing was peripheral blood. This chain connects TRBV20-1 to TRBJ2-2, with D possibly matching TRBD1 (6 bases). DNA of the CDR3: TGCAGTGCGCAGGGCAGGGGTAACATCGGGGAGCTGTTTTTT. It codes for CSAQGRGNIGELFF.